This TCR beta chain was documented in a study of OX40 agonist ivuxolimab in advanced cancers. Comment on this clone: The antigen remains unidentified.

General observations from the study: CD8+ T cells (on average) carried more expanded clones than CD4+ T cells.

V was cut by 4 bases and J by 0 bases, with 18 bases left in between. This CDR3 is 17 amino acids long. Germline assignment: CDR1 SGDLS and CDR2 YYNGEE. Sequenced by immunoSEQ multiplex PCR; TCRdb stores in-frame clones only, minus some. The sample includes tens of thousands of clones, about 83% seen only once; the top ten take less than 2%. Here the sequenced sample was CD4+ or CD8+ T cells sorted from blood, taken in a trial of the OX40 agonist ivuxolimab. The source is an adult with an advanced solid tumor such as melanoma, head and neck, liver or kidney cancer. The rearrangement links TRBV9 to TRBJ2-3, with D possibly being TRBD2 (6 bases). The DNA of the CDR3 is TGTGCCAGCAGCCCTCATCCATTGGGGACTAGCACAGATACGCAGTATTTT. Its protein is CASSPHPLGTSTDTQYF. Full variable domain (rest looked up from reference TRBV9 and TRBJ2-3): DSGVTQTPKHLITATGQRVTLRCSPRSGDLSVYWYQQSLDQGLQFLIQYYNGEERAKGNILERFSAQQFPDLHSELNLSSLELGDSALYFCASSPHPLGTSTDTQYFGPGTRLTVL.